The next 5 T cell receptor beta chains were all read from a single sample in a study of persistence of HIV-infected CD4 T cells. These receptors' antigens are unknown. Cells were stimulated with CMV-infected fibroblast lysates at 8 to 10 ug/mL. Memory cells lacking CD40L and CD69 with high CD45RO were sorted. Sequencing used immunoSEQ version 4 in survey mode. The table came from immunoSEQ multiplex PCR; TCRdb's copy has only in-frame clones and leaves some out. The repertoire holds fewer than 40,000 clones, 75% to 85% seen once, with 0.86% in the top ten. The sample here was CD4+ T cells sorted from PBMCs after approximately 18-hour stimulation, taken from a patient who received antiretroviral therapy. The receptors stem from an adult man with HIV who was CMV-seropositive.

Of note for this clone: This same CDR3 is encoded by further DNA sequences in the sample. The V gene is TRBV6-5, the J gene TRBJ1-2; the match to TRBD1 covers 11 bases. This CDR3 contains 15 residues. Germline assignment: CDR1 MNHEY and CDR2 SVGAGI. V gave up 8 bases and J gave up 1 base; unmatched junction bases: 6. This CDR3 reads CASRGQGAGNYGYTF. The DNA for the CDR3 is TGTGCCAGCCGAGGACAGGGGGCAGGTAACTATGGCTACACCTTC.

This chain joins TRBV4-3 and TRBJ1-3; D uncertain. V was shortened by 4 bases and J by 0 bases, with 10 bases between the two germline ends. The CDR3 loop spans 15 amino acids. Per the germline V gene, CDR1 is LGHNA and CDR2 is YSLEER. DNA for the CDR3: TGCGCCAGCAGCCCAAGTTCCAACTCTGGAAACACCATATATTTT. Its protein product is CASSPSSNSGNTIYF.

Only a few counts were recorded for this clone. This CDR3 is CASSEARKSGSQPQHF. In nucleotides, the CDR3 is TGTGCCAGCAGTGAAGCGCGAAAGAGCGGGAGCCAGCCCCAGCATTTT. J is TRBJ1-5 and V is TRBV6-1; D gene ambiguous. Germline CDR1 and CDR2: MNHNS and SASEGT. Deletions cut 0 bases from V and 7 bases from J, with 16 bases between. CDR3 length: 16 amino acids.

Of note for this clone: Other DNA sequences in the same sample also yield this CDR3. The chain has TRBV15 and TRBJ2-7; D call uncertain. Between the trimmed V and J ends, which lost 0 bases and 7 bases, there was a span of 7 bases. In germline, CDR1 is LNHNV, CDR2 YYDKDF (reference sequence). The CDR3 is made up of 12 amino acids. The CDR3 reads CATSRDPREQYF. CDR3 DNA: TGTGCCACCAGCAGAGATCCCCGGGAGCAGTACTTC.

V usage is TRBV5-4 and J usage is TRBJ2-1; 13 nucleotides line up with TRBD2. Per the germline V gene, CDR1 is SGHNT and CDR2 is YYREEE (reference sequence). V was clipped by 3 bases and J by 9 bases; unmatched bases: 9. CDR3 size: 16 residues. DNA for the CDR3: TGTGCCAGCAGCTCCACCACTAGCGGGGGGGCCCTTGAGCAGTTCTTC. As protein: CASSSTTSGGALEQFF.